This entry lists 30 T cell receptor beta chains sequenced from one sample in a study of CD8 T cells in Susac syndrome. RNA, at about 0.45 to 1 ug, was reverse transcribed with random hexamers. Each CDR3 protein is one row after TCRdb ran MiXCR on the immunoSEQ multiplex PCR reads. The table includes about 140,000 distinct CDR3 sequences, 90% to 95% detected once. The sample comprised CD8+ T cells from PBMCs. The source is a human donor in good health.

The gene calls are TRBV27 and TRBJ2-3; 7 bases line up with TRBD1. Germline CDR1 reads MNHEY; CDR2 reads SMNVEV (reference sequence). This CDR3 is built from 16 residues. The junction had 5 bases not matched to a gene; V was cut back by 0 bases and J by 2 bases. The CDR3 loop is CASSLSFDRVTDTQYF. In DNA, the CDR3 is TGTGCCAGCAGTTTATCGTTCGACAGGGTCACAGATACGCAGTATTTT.

This chain joins TRBV30 and TRBJ1-1, with D tentatively TRBD1 (6 bases). The CDR3 sequence is 16 residues long. Germline CDR1 and CDR2: GTSNPN and SVGIG (reference sequence). V was trimmed by 5 bases and J by 1 base, leaving 20 bases between them. CDR3 coding DNA: TGTGCCTGGGATCTCATCAGGACAGACTCGAACACTGAAGCTTTCTTT. Translating it yields CAWDLIRTDSNTEAFF.

This clonotype was found a few times. The rearrangement links TRBV11-2 to TRBJ2-7; maybe TRBD2 (6 bases). V gave up 0 bases and J gave up 3 bases, with 6 bases separating them. CDR1 SGHAT and CDR2 FQNNGV come from the germline V gene. The CDR3 covers 13 residues. The CDR3 here is CASSLEGGYEQYF. The DNA for the CDR3 is TGTGCCAGCAGCTTAGAGGGGGGCTACGAGCAGTACTTC.

The V gene is TRBV9, the J gene TRBJ2-7; 8 bases line up with TRBD1. The germline V gene encodes CDR1 SGDLS and CDR2 YYNGEE. The CDR3 is made up of 14 amino acids. The junction had 2 bases not matched to a gene; V was cut back by 0 bases and J by 3 bases. The CDR3 protein is CASSVVGQGYEQYF. As DNA, the CDR3 is TGTGCCAGCAGCGTAGTAGGACAGGGCTACGAGCAGTACTTC.

The chain joins TRBV28 to TRBJ2-1, with no clear D. This CDR3 has 11 amino acids. The V end was cut by 6 bases, the J end by 9 bases, with 9 bases between. Germline V lookup: CDR1 MDHEN, CDR2 SYDVKM. Written as DNA, the CDR3 is TGTGCCAGCAGCCCACGCGGTGAGCAGTTCTTC. Protein product: CASSPRGEQFF.

The chain carries TRBV7-9 and TRBJ2-7; 7 nucleotides line up with TRBD2. The germline V gene has CDR1 SEHNR and CDR2 FQNEAQ (reference sequence). The V gene end was trimmed by 6 bases and the J gene end by 5 bases; junction bases not matched to a gene: 10. The CDR3 spans 14 residues. The CDR3 sequence: CASSYTAGLDEQYF. CDR3 DNA: TGTGCCAGCAGTTACACAGCGGGGCTGGACGAGCAGTACTTC.

The chain employs TRBV18 and TRBJ2-1; the D gene is possibly TRBD1 (7 bases). Germline lookup yields CDR1 KGHSH and CDR2 LQKENI. V was pared by 0 bases and J by 9 bases, with 18 bases between. The CDR3 consists of 16 residues. The DNA of the CDR3 is TGTGCCAGCTCACCACCGATGGGAGGAGGGGGCAGTGAGCAGTTCTTC. As protein: CASSPPMGGGGSEQFF. The full variable domain, completed using reference TRBV18 and TRBJ2-1, is NAGVMQNPRHLVRRRGQEARLRCSPMKGHSHVYWYRQLPEEGLKFMVYLQKENIIDESGMPKERFSAEFPKEGPSILRIQQVVRGDSAAYFCASSPPMGGGGSEQFFGPGTRLTVL.

The chain combines TRBV28 with TRBJ2-1; 7 positions agree with TRBD2. Germline V CDR1 and CDR2: MDHEN, SYDVKM. The trim removed 3 bases at V and 4 bases at J, leaving 3 bases unmatched. The CDR3 totals 14 residues. Written as DNA, the CDR3 is TGTGCCAGCAGTTTCGGCGGGGGATACAATGAGCAGTTCTTC. It encodes CASSFGGGYNEQFF. The full variable domain, completed using reference TRBV28 and TRBJ2-1, is DVKVTQSSRYLVKRTGEKVFLECVQDMDHENMFWYRQDPGLGLRLIYFSYDVKMKEKGDIPEGYSVSREKKERFSLILESASTNQTSMYLCASSFGGGYNEQFFGPGTRLTVL.

This chain joins TRBV29-1 and TRBJ2-5; either TRBD1 or TRBD2 may supply D (6 bases each). Germline CDR1 and CDR2: SQVTM and ANQGSEA. Trimming left V 2 bases short and J 5 bases short, with 21 bases between. This CDR3 comprises 16 residues. CDR3 amino acids: CSVEPRERVGGETQYF. The DNA of the CDR3 is TGCAGCGTTGAACCTCGGGAAAGGGTAGGGGGGGAGACCCAGTACTTC.

This chain connects TRBV27 to TRBJ2-3; D is perhaps TRBD1 (5 bases). Germline V gives CDR1 MNHEY, CDR2 SMNVEV (reference sequence). Trimming pared 4 bases from V and 0 bases from J, leaving 14 bases between. This CDR3 spans 16 amino acids. CDR3 coding DNA: TGTGCCAGCAGTTCCCGGACACCTGCCAGCACAGATACGCAGTATTTT. Translating gives CASSSRTPASTDTQYF.

The chain joins TRBV29-1 to TRBJ1-2, with no clear D. CDR1 and CDR2 from the germline V gene are SQVTM and ANQGSEA. V lost 7 bases, J lost 7 bases, and 13 bases lay in between. The CDR3 length is 11 residues. The CDR3 DNA reads as TGCAGCGCAGATTTTCCAAGTGGCTACACCTTC. It translates to CSADFPSGYTF.

J is TRBJ2-1 and V is TRBV14; no clear D gene. The CDR3 runs 15 residues. Germline assignment: CDR1 SGHDN and CDR2 FVKESK. The V and J ends lost 2 bases and 7 bases respectively, with 15 bases between them. The chain's CDR3 is CASSQWAYFKNEQFF. In DNA, the CDR3 is TGTGCCAGCAGCCAATGGGCCTATTTCAAAAATGAGCAGTTCTTC.

This rearrangement joins TRBV20-1 to TRBJ2-3; D unresolved. CDR1 is DFQATT, CDR2 SNEGSKA, per germline (reference sequence). The CDR3 is 14 amino acids. The V gene lost 1 base and the J gene lost 4 bases, with 12 bases spanning the gap. CDR3: CSARGLGGADTQYF. CDR3 DNA sequence: TGCAGTGCTAGAGGGCTAGGCGGTGCAGATACGCAGTATTTT.

This clonotype showed up just once. The genes are TRBV20-1 and TRBJ2-1; TRBD1 is a possible D gene (5 bases). V lost 3 bases to trimming and J lost 0 bases, with 9 bases between them. Germline CDR1 reads DFQATT; CDR2 reads SNEGSKA (reference sequence). The CDR3 runs 14 residues. CDR3 nucleotides: TGCAGTGCTAGTGGACATAGCTCCTACAATGAGCAGTTCTTC. It yields the protein CSASGHSSYNEQFF.

The chain uses TRBV4-1 and TRBJ1-1, with D maybe TRBD1 (5 bases). CDR1 and CDR2 (germline): MGHRA, YSYEKL. V lost 0 bases and J lost 3, with 11 bases in between. The CDR3 consists of 15 residues. CDR3 DNA: TGCGCCAGCAGCCAAGATTCGCAGGGATACACTGAAGCTTTCTTT. Translation gives CASSQDSQGYTEAFF.

For the CDR3, the DNA is TGTGCCAGCAGTCCCGACAGGGACTACAATGAGCAGTTCTTC. Translation gives CASSPDRDYNEQFF. V and J are TRBV28 and TRBJ2-1; 7 bases align to TRBD1. CDR1 and CDR2 (germline): MDHEN, SYDVKM. The CDR3 covers 14 residues. V shed 5 bases and J 3 bases; nucleotides not matched to a gene: 4.

The DNA of the CDR3 is TGTGCCAGCAGTTACCCCAGACAGCAACTGAACACCGGGGAGCTGTTTTTT. Amino acid sequence: CASSYPRQQLNTGELFF. The chain combines TRBV6-5 with TRBJ2-2; TRBD1 is a possible D gene (5 bases). V was shortened by 2 bases and J by 1 base, with 14 bases between the two germline ends. The CDR3 covers 17 residues. Per the germline V gene, CDR1 is MNHEY and CDR2 is SVGAGI.

This clonotype has a single count. The gene calls are TRBV20-1 and TRBJ2-1, with 7 bases aligning to TRBD2. The V segment lost 7 bases and the J segment 3 bases; nucleotides outside the gene matches: 3. The germline V gene encodes CDR1 DFQATT and CDR2 SNEGSKA (reference sequence). This CDR3 is 12 amino acids long. In DNA form, the CDR3 reads TGCAGTGGGCGGGAGCTCTACAATGAGCAGTTCTTC. It translates to CSGRELYNEQFF.

This rearrangement joins TRBV27 to TRBJ2-7; weak D call: TRBD1 (5 bases). CDR3 length: 14 amino acids. Trimming left V 7 bases short and J 7 bases short, with 20 bases between. Germline-derived CDR1 and CDR2 are MNHEY and SMNVEV (reference sequence). In nucleotides, the CDR3 is TGTGCCAGCAAACCTAAGGGGCGGCCTTATGAGCAGTACTTC. Protein sequence: CASKPKGRPYEQYF.

The V and J genes are TRBV7-9 and TRBJ2-7, with D maybe TRBD2 (5 bases). Germline V gene lookup returns CDR1 SEHNR and CDR2 FQNEAQ (reference sequence). Trimming cost V 5 bases and J 1 base, with 9 bases left between them. The CDR3 runs to 13 residues. CDR3 coding DNA: TGTGCCAGCAGCCTTAGCGAGTCCTACGAGCAGTACTTC. Translated, it gives CASSLSESYEQYF.

The chain uses TRBV7-8 and TRBJ2-7; no firm D call. The CDR3 loop spans 12 amino acids. CDR1 and CDR2 from the germline V gene are SGHVS and FQNEAQ. V gave up 0 bases and J gave up 7 bases, with 7 bases separating them. CDR3 sequence reads: CASSLAVGEQYF. The CDR3 DNA is TGTGCCAGCAGCTTAGCGGTTGGTGAGCAGTACTTC.

The CDR3 DNA follows: TGCGCCAGCAGCTTAATAGGGGGCAACGAGCAGTACTTC. It translates to CASSLIGGNEQYF. The gene calls are TRBV5-1 and TRBJ2-7; 7 bases agree with TRBD1. Germline lookup yields CDR1 SGHRS and CDR2 YFSETQ. This CDR3 contains 13 residues. With V trimmed by 2 bases and J by 5 bases, 4 bases remained unmatched.

V and J are TRBV14 and TRBJ2-1; D is unclear. The V end lost 0 bases, the J end lost 4 bases, and 10 bases lay between the germline ends. Germline assignment: CDR1 SGHDN and CDR2 FVKESK. The CDR3 loop spans 15 amino acids. The CDR3 region has the DNA TGTGCCAGCAGCCAAGAGGGTAACTATTACAATGAGCAGTTCTTC. Protein sequence: CASSQEGNYYNEQFF. Full variable domain (outside the CDR3, taken from reference TRBV14 and TRBJ2-1): EAGVTQFPSHSVIEKGQTVTLRCDPISGHDNLYWYRRVMGKEIKFLLHFVKESKQDESGMPNNRFLAERTGGTYSTLKVQPAELEDSGVYFCASSQEGNYYNEQFFGPGTRLTVL.

V is TRBV18 and J is TRBJ1-5; 11 positions agree with TRBD1. CDR1 and CDR2 from the germline V gene are KGHSH and LQKENI. The CDR3 extends over 16 amino acids. V shed 6 bases, J shed 1 base, and the junction held 5 bases outside the gene matches. CDR3 bases: TGTGCCAGCTCCCCCCGGGACAGGGGGAGCAATCAGCCCCAGCATTTT. This sequence encodes CASSPRDRGSNQPQHF.

V and J are TRBV20-1 and TRBJ2-1; 9 bases line up with TRBD1. This CDR3 is built from 15 residues. Germline CDR1 and CDR2: DFQATT and SNEGSKA (reference sequence). V dropped 7 bases and J dropped 1; count of bases not matched to a gene: 8. The CDR3 spells CSVLAGTGSYNEQFF. CDR3 DNA: TGCAGTGTTCTCGCCGGGACAGGGTCCTACAATGAGCAGTTCTTC.

The CDR3 reads CASSSRAQETQYF. As DNA, the CDR3 is TGTGCCAGCAGCTCCAGGGCCCAAGAGACCCAGTACTTC. This chain uses TRBV7-3 with TRBJ2-5, with a weak D call TRBD1 (5 bases). The CDR3 sequence is 13 residues long. The germline V and J ends were trimmed by 4 bases and 1 base, with 7 bases remaining between them. In germline, CDR1 is SGHTA, CDR2 FQGTGA.

The chain joins TRBV29-1 to TRBJ2-3, with 7 bases matching TRBD2. The germline gives CDR1 SQVTM, CDR2 ANQGSEA. The CDR3 extends over 14 amino acids. V lost 6 bases to trimming and J lost 3 bases; unmatched junction nucleotides: 9. Here the CDR3 DNA reads TGCAGCGTCCCGTTGCGCGGGAGAACAGATACGCAGTATTTT. It yields the protein CSVPLRGRTDTQYF.

The chain couples TRBV14 to TRBJ2-2; D tentatively fits TRBD1 or TRBD2 (5 bases each). Trimming removed 3 bases from V and 5 bases from J, with 10 bases in between. The CDR3 is made up of 14 amino acids. Germline V CDR1 and CDR2: SGHDN, FVKESK. This chain's CDR3 is CASSQGRRTGELFF. The DNA of the CDR3 is TGTGCCAGCAGCCAGGGACGGCGGACCGGGGAGCTGTTTTTT.

This chain connects TRBV27 to TRBJ1-1, with D maybe TRBD1 (6 bases). V was pared by 1 base and J by 6 bases, with 15 bases between. The CDR3 extends over 15 amino acids. Looked up from germline, CDR1 is MNHEY and CDR2 is SMNVEV (reference sequence). The CDR3 DNA reads TGTGCCAGCAGTTTATACCCAGGGGTAGATTCTGAAGCTTTCTTT. Its protein product is CASSLYPGVDSEAFF.

This clonotype was seen only once. The V gene is TRBV28, the J gene TRBJ2-7, with TRBD2 identical over 11 bases. CDR1 MDHEN and CDR2 SYDVKM come from the germline V gene. V was clipped by 5 bases and J by 4 bases; unmatched bases: 7. The CDR3 length is 15 residues. As DNA, the CDR3 is TGTGCCAGCAGTCCACATACTAGCGGGAGTTACGAGCAGTACTTC. This codes for CASSPHTSGSYEQYF.